A single sample is the source of the 16 T cell receptor beta chains below, sequenced in a study of cytomegalovirus exposure and HLA in healthy donors (dated by TCRdb to about 2017). The library was generated by the immunoSEQ multiplex PCR assay. A mixture of 60 forward primers for TCR Vbeta segments and 13 reverse primers for TCR Jbeta segments was used in the multiplex PCR. The table comes from immuneACCESS by way of TCRdb, which keeps in-frame sequences with V and J called. Part of the clones is missing from these tables; in studies checked, under half for an unresolved V gene and the rest for unknown reasons. Here the sample has 100,000 to 150,000 clones; around 72% occur a single time. Together, the top ten hold around 1.5% of the sample. Material: PBMCs. These TCRs come from a woman aged 18-30 years in good health and CMV-seronegative.

This chain connects TRBV5-1 to TRBJ2-3; D gene uncertain. The CDR3 is 12 amino acids. The germline V gene has CDR1 SGHRS and CDR2 YFSETQ. Trimming left V 0 bases short and J 4 bases short, with 3 bases between. The chain's CDR3 is CASSLVSDTQYF. CDR3 bases: TGCGCCAGCAGCTTGGTATCAGATACGCAGTATTTT.

V gene TRBV5-6 combines with J gene TRBJ1-5, with D uncertain. Germline assignment: CDR1 SGHDT and CDR2 YYEEEE. The CDR3 consists of 13 residues. The V and J ends lost 0 bases and 5 bases respectively, with 6 bases between them. Here the CDR3 reads CASSLAEDQPQHF. DNA of the CDR3: TGTGCCAGCAGCTTGGCAGAGGATCAGCCCCAGCATTTT. Full variable domain (remainder filled in from reference TRBV5-6 and TRBJ1-5): DAGVTQSPTHLIKTRGQQVTLRCSPKSGHDTVSWYQQALGQGPQFIFQYYEEEERQRGNFPDRFSGHQFPNYSSELNVNALLLGDSALYLCASSLAEDQPQHFGDGTRLSIL.

This clone has only a few counts. This chain connects TRBV2 to TRBJ2-7, with 9 bases identical to TRBD2. Germline trimming cut 9 bases from V and 7 bases from J; bases unmatched to any gene: 10. CDR1 and CDR2 from the germline V gene are SNHLY and FYNNEI. CDR3 length: 13 amino acids. CDR3 residues: CARTGTSRGEQYF. The CDR3, as DNA: TGTGCCAGAACCGGGACTAGCAGAGGAGAGCAGTACTTC.

The CDR3 loop reads CASSLVTGGTIYF. The CDR3 coding sequence is TGCGCCAGCAGCTTGGTGACGGGGGGGACCATATATTTT. The chain uses TRBV5-1 and TRBJ1-3, with a tentative D call TRBD1 (5 bases). CDR3 length: 13 amino acids. V lost 0 bases and J 10 bases, leaving 11 bases between the germline ends. CDR1 SGHRS and CDR2 YFSETQ come from the germline V gene.

V gene TRBV6-1 combines with J gene TRBJ1-4; D is unresolved. CDR1 and CDR2 from the germline V gene are MNHNS and SASEGT. The CDR3 spans 13 residues. V shed 7 bases and J shed 6 bases, with 12 bases lying between them. The DNA of the CDR3 is TGTGCCAGCACCCGGAGGATGTATGAAAAACTGTTTTTT. Translated: CASTRRMYEKLFF.

The chain carries TRBV30 and TRBJ1-5; tentatively, D is TRBD1 (5 bases). The CDR3 covers 12 residues. V lost 2 bases and J 5 bases, leaving 7 bases between the germline ends. Germline V gene lookup returns CDR1 GTSNPN and CDR2 SVGIG (reference sequence). CDR3 DNA sequence: TGTGCCTGGAGTAGGGGCCATCAGCCCCAGCATTTT. It is translated as CAWSRGHQPQHF.

V usage is TRBV6-5 and J usage is TRBJ2-7; 8 bases match TRBD2. The germline V gene encodes CDR1 MNHEY and CDR2 SVGAGI. CDR3 length: 15 amino acids. Germline trimming cut 0 bases from V and 1 base from J; bases unmatched to any gene: 2. CDR3 DNA sequence: TGTGCCAGCAGTTACTCGGCGGGAGGATCCTACGAGCAGTACTTC. It specifies CASSYSAGGSYEQYF.

The chain employs TRBV18 and TRBJ1-1; maybe TRBD1 (5 bases). Germline assignment: CDR1 KGHSH and CDR2 LQKENI. This CDR3 region has 16 residues. V lost 3 bases, J lost 0 bases, and 14 bases lay in between. The DNA of the CDR3 is TGTGCCAGCTCACCTCCAGGGAAAGGGTTGAACACTGAAGCTTTCTTT. It specifies CASSPPGKGLNTEAFF. Looking up the rest from reference TRBV18 and TRBJ1-1 gives the full variable domain: NAGVMQNPRHLVRRRGQEARLRCSPMKGHSHVYWYRQLPEEGLKFMVYLQKENIIDESGMPKERFSAEFPKEGPSILRIQQVVRGDSAAYFCASSPPGKGLNTEAFFGQGTRLTVV.

The chain combines TRBV18 with TRBJ1-5, with unresolved D. Germline V gene data show CDR1 as KGHSH and CDR2 as LQKENI. Trimming took off 2 bases at V and 3 bases at J, with 14 bases between the two ends. This CDR3 has 16 amino acids. CDR3 DNA sequence: TGTGCCAGCTCACCAATCTCCGGGTCTTACAATCAGCCCCAGCATTTT. As protein: CASSPISGSYNQPQHF.

The chain employs TRBV4-2 and TRBJ2-2; no definite D call. Germline V lookup: CDR1 LGHNA, CDR2 YNFKEQ. The CDR3 contains 13 residues. The V gene lost 0 bases and the J gene lost 4 bases, with 3 bases spanning the gap. The CDR3 protein is CASSQDITGELFF. The CDR3 DNA reads TGTGCCAGCAGCCAAGATATCACCGGGGAGCTGTTTTTT.

This clone was picked up a small number of times. The chain employs TRBV18 and TRBJ2-7; 10 nucleotides line up with TRBD1. The germline gives CDR1 KGHSH, CDR2 LQKENI. The junction had 7 bases not matched to a gene; V was cut back by 5 bases and J by 3 bases. This CDR3 is built from 15 residues. Written as DNA, the CDR3 is TGTGCCAGCTCAAAGGACAGGGGGTCCCTCTACGAGCAGTACTTC. Amino acid sequence: CASSKDRGSLYEQYF.

This clone has a handful of counts. The V and J genes are TRBV10-1 and TRBJ2-2; 8 nucleotides align to TRBD1. The CDR3 is 16 residues long. Trimming removed 3 bases from V and 5 bases from J; junction bases left unmatched: 8. CDR1 and CDR2 (germline): WNHNN, SYGVQD (reference sequence). The DNA for the CDR3 is TGCGCCAGCAGTGACACAGACAGGGGATCAACCGGGGAGCTGTTTTTT. Its translation is CASSDTDRGSTGELFF.

This clone was counted between two and nine times. One end of the junction does not line up with germline, which may come from a read error. The gene calls are TRBV7-2 and TRBJ2-7; 14 positions match TRBD2. This CDR3 comprises 18 residues. Per the germline V gene, CDR1 is SGHTA and CDR2 is FQGNSA. The CDR3 bases are TGTGCCACCAGCCTCGGGACTAGCGGGAGAACCACCCCCTACGAGCAGTACTTC. Its translation is CATSLGTSGRTTPYEQYF.

This chain joins TRBV10-3 and TRBJ1-1; no reliable D call. CDR3 size: 13 residues. Germline V gene data show CDR1 as ENHRY and CDR2 as SYGVKD. V dropped 0 bases and J dropped 3 bases, with 5 bases sitting between them. CDR3 residues: CAISESSYTEAFF. The CDR3 DNA follows: TGTGCCATCAGTGAGTCGTCTTACACTGAAGCTTTCTTT.

V and J are TRBV6-5 and TRBJ1-5; a weak D match, TRBD1 (5 bases). The CDR3 covers 15 residues. V was clipped by 0 bases and J by 6 bases, with 12 bases between them. CDR1 MNHEY and CDR2 SVGAGI come from the germline V gene. This CDR3 is CASSYSLGVGQPQHF. The CDR3 nucleotides are TGTGCCAGCAGTTACTCGTTAGGGGTCGGTCAGCCCCAGCATTTT.

The rearrangement uses TRBV30 and TRBJ1-6; D gene ambiguous. V lost 4 bases to trimming and J lost 9 bases, with 13 bases between them. CDR1 is GTSNPN and CDR2 is SVGIG in the germline V gene (reference sequence). The length of the CDR3 is 13 residues. In nucleotides, the CDR3 is TGTGCCTGGATTAGACAAGGTGGTTCACCCCTCCACTTT. This translates into CAWIRQGGSPLHF.